This TCR beta chain was recovered during a study of cytomegalovirus exposure and HLA in healthy donors. The study's findings and limits: The likely origin of a cluster of highly shared sequence variants was a sequencing artifact.

This CDR3 has 13 residues. After removal of 1 base from V and 8 bases from J, the junction contained 1 base not matched to a gene. The germline V gene encodes CDR1 MGHDK and CDR2 SYGVNS. This clone was recorded a few times. Antigen specificity is unknown. PCR was performed using 60 Vbeta and 13 Jbeta primers. The protocol was immunoSEQ multiplex PCR, while the TCRdb copy is restricted to in-frame clones and leaves out a portion. This table has 73,000 or so clones, roughly 72% appearing once. The sequence derives from a man between 50 and 59 years old in good health and CMV-seronegative. V usage is TRBV25-1 and J usage is TRBJ1-4; 7 bases agree with TRBD1. The specimen sequenced was PBMCs. The CDR3 DNA is TGTGCCAGCAGTGAATCGGGACAGGAAAAACTGTTTTTT. This codes for CASSESGQEKLFF.